These 23 T cell receptor beta chains were sequenced from one sample in a study of shared clonotypes between healthy human individuals. Some clones are missing from TCRdb's copy, which holds only in-frame ones; the method was immunoSEQ multiplex PCR. The table lists about 1.5 million clones, roughly 97% of them singletons, with roughly 1.1% in the top ten. Sequenced input: naive CD4+ T cells sorted from blood. The subset was: CD45RA+ positively selected. Receptors were obtained from a man younger than 45 in good health.

This clone has only one observation. The chain joins TRBV7-9 to TRBJ2-2; D is unresolved. Germline V gives CDR1 SEHNR, CDR2 FQNEAQ (reference sequence). V was pared by 3 bases and J by 7 bases, with 6 bases between. The CDR3 length is 12 residues. The CDR3 DNA reads as TGTGCCAGCAGCTTGGGCCGCGGGGAGCTGTTTTTT. Translation: CASSLGRGELFF. Based on the CDR3 plus reference TRBV7-9 and TRBJ2-2, the full variable domain is DTGVSQNPRHKITKRGQNVTFRCDPISEHNRLYWYRQTLGQGPEFLTYFQNEAQLEKSRLLSDRFSAERPKGSFSTLEIQRTEQGDSAMYLCASSLGRGELFFGEGSRLTVL.

On this clone: Other DNA sequences in this specimen translate into the identical CDR3. The genes are TRBV7-2 and TRBJ2-2; no reliable D call. V lost 1 base and J 2 bases, leaving 11 bases between the germline ends. The CDR3 is 16 amino acids. The germline V gene has CDR1 SGHTA and CDR2 FQGNSA. CDR3 residues: CASSLVGTANTGELFF. Here the CDR3 DNA reads TGTGCCAGCAGCTTAGTAGGTACTGCAAACACCGGGGAGCTGTTTTTT.

The chain is built from TRBV13 and TRBJ1-4, with D possibly TRBD1 on 6 matching bases. The germline V gene encodes CDR1 PRHDT and CDR2 FYEKMQ (reference sequence). CDR3 length: 15 residues. The V end lost 5 bases, the J end lost 7 bases, and 17 bases lay between the germline ends. DNA for the CDR3: TGTGCCAGCAGCGCCCGCACAGGGCAGAGTGAAAAACTGTTTTTT. Its protein is CASSARTGQSEKLFF.

This chain links TRBV14 with TRBJ2-5; D not resolved. The V gene lost 2 bases and the J gene lost 4 bases, with 8 bases spanning the gap. The CDR3 is 13 amino acids. The germline V gene encodes CDR1 SGHDN and CDR2 FVKESK. DNA for the CDR3: TGTGCCAGCAGCCAAAGGTCAAGAGAGACCCAGTACTTC. Translating it yields CASSQRSRETQYF.

The chain combines TRBV6-1 with TRBJ2-4, with TRBD2 matching 8 bases. V was clipped by 2 bases and J by 6 bases; unmatched bases: 9. In germline, CDR1 is MNHNS, CDR2 SASEGT. The CDR3 is 16 amino acids. CDR3 sequence reads: CASSEMGGRSGNIQYF. CDR3 sequence (DNA): TGTGCCAGCAGTGAAATGGGCGGGAGGTCAGGAAACATTCAGTACTTC.

As for this clone: The junction shows a germline mismatch at one end, possibly a read error. V usage is TRBV18 and J usage is TRBJ2-1; the D call may be TRBD1 or TRBD2 (5 bases each). Germline CDR1 reads KGHSH; CDR2 reads LQKENI. The CDR3 loop spans 17 amino acids. The CDR3 DNA reads TGTGCCAGCTCGCCACCTTCGGGGCGTTTCTCCTACAATGAGCAGTTCTTC. This gives the protein CASSPPSGRFSYNEQFF.

This sequence joins TRBV6-5 and TRBJ1-1; D perhaps matches TRBD1 (5 bases). Germline loops: CDR1 MNHEY, CDR2 SVGAGI. V dropped 7 bases and J dropped 0 bases, with 12 bases sitting between them. The CDR3 spans 14 residues. The CDR3 reads CASTLDSMNTEAFF. The CDR3 DNA is TGTGCCAGCACCCTCGACAGCATGAACACTGAAGCTTTCTTT.

This rearrangement joins TRBV5-1 to TRBJ2-1; the match to TRBD2 covers 12 bases. This CDR3 contains 16 residues. Trimming at V came to 3 bases and at J to 2 bases, leaving 3 bases not matched to a gene. CDR1 SGHRS and CDR2 YFSETQ come from the germline V gene. CDR3 DNA sequence: TGCGCCAGCAGCTCGAGGACTAGCGGGGCCTACAATGAGCAGTTCTTC. Its translation is CASSSRTSGAYNEQFF.

In the case of this clone: Other DNA sequences in the same sample also yield this CDR3. V gene TRBV7-3 combines with J gene TRBJ2-3, with 12 bases identical to TRBD2. The CDR3 is 16 residues long. Germline CDR1 SGHTA, CDR2 FQGTGA. With 4 bases clipped from V and 0 bases from J, the junction kept 2 bases outside the gene matches. In DNA, the CDR3 is TGTGCCAGCAGCTCAGGGACTAGCGGGAGCACAGATACGCAGTATTTT. Its translation: CASSSGTSGSTDTQYF. The variable domain in full, with the rest retrieved from reference TRBV7-3 and TRBJ2-3, is GAGVSQTPSNKVTEKGKYVELRCDPISGHTALYWYRQSLGQGPEFLIYFQGTGAADDSGLPNDRFFAVRPEGSVSTLKIQRTERGDSAVYLCASSSGTSGSTDTQYFGPGTRLTVL.

As regards this clone: The sample has other DNA sequences that encode this CDR3 too. J is TRBJ2-7 and V is TRBV5-5; TRBD2 aligns across 10 bases. Per the germline V gene, CDR1 is SGHKS and CDR2 is YYEKEE (reference sequence). This CDR3 spans 15 amino acids. After removal of 0 bases from V and 3 bases from J, the junction contained 3 bases not matched to a gene. CDR3 loop: CASSLGLAGGYEQYF. CDR3 sequence (DNA): TGTGCCAGCAGCTTGGGGTTAGCGGGAGGCTACGAGCAGTACTTC.

V is TRBV7-9 and J is TRBJ2-1; possible D gene TRBD1, 5 bases. V was pared by 1 base and J by 0 bases, with 10 bases between. This CDR3 contains 16 residues. The germline V gene encodes CDR1 SEHNR and CDR2 FQNEAQ (reference sequence). Written as DNA, the CDR3 is TGTGCCAGCAGCTTAGGGTTAGACAGCTCCTACAATGAGCAGTTCTTC. It codes for CASSLGLDSSYNEQFF.

This chain links TRBV19 with TRBJ1-2; D is unclear. Germline CDR1 and CDR2: LNHDA and SQIVND (reference sequence). This CDR3 is built from 14 residues. V was cut by 2 bases and J by 8 bases, with 15 bases left in between. DNA for the CDR3: TGTGCCAGTAGTATAAAGGGTCCCTCATGGGGCTACACCTTC. Its protein product is CASSIKGPSWGYTF.

The chain has TRBV28 and TRBJ2-4; tentative D call: TRBD2 (5 bases). CDR1 and CDR2 (germline): MDHEN, SYDVKM. Trimming stripped 3 bases from V and 0 bases from J, with 6 bases between. CDR3 length: 14 amino acids. The CDR3 loop reads CASSLRVAKNIQYF. The CDR3 DNA reads TGTGCCAGCAGTTTGCGGGTAGCCAAAAACATTCAGTACTTC.

V gene TRBV12-5 combines with J gene TRBJ1-2, with D perhaps TRBD1 (5 bases). Between the trimmed V and J ends, which lost 0 bases and 2 bases, there was a span of 10 bases. Germline loops: CDR1 LGHNT, CDR2 FRNRAP. CDR3 length: 15 residues. The CDR3 DNA sequence: TGTGCTAGTGGTTTGGTACGGGGACGGAACTATGGCTACACCTTC. Translating gives CASGLVRGRNYGYTF.

This sequence joins TRBV5-1 and TRBJ2-5; no definite D call. V was clipped by 3 bases and J by 4 bases, with 13 bases between them. Per germline, CDR1 SGHRS and CDR2 YFSETQ. The CDR3 consists of 14 residues. The CDR3 DNA is TGCGCCAGCAGCTCCGGTGAGGTCTCAGAGACCCAGTACTTC. This translates into CASSSGEVSETQYF.

The chain recombines TRBV2 with TRBJ2-5, with D tentatively TRBD2 (6 bases). The V gene's germline CDR1 is SNHLY and CDR2 FYNNEI. The V end lost 7 bases, the J end lost 3 bases, and 12 bases lay between the germline ends. The CDR3 contains 13 residues. CDR3 DNA sequence: TGTGCCAGCACCCTTAGACTAGAAGAGACCCAGTACTTC. Protein: CASTLRLEETQYF.

This rearrangement joins TRBV28 to TRBJ2-4; TRBD2 agrees at 10 bases. This CDR3 has 19 amino acids. The ends lost 3 bases at V and 2 bases at J; junction bases unmatched: 13. Germline CDR1 reads MDHEN; CDR2 reads SYDVKM. The CDR3 spells CASSFPPPLAGASKNIQYF. CDR3 DNA sequence: TGTGCCAGCAGTTTCCCCCCCCCTCTAGCGGGAGCCTCCAAAAACATTCAGTACTTC.

This clone was detected once. The chain combines TRBV6-5 with TRBJ1-3; no definite D call. CDR3 size: 15 residues. V shed 10 bases and J shed 4 bases, with 20 bases lying between them. The V gene's germline CDR1 is MNHEY and CDR2 SVGAGI. The CDR3 region is CATSKGLLAGNTIYF. The CDR3 DNA sequence: TGTGCCACCTCAAAAGGACTTCTCGCGGGAAACACCATATATTTT.

The V gene is TRBV4-1, the J gene TRBJ1-5; D gene unclear. CDR1 MGHRA and CDR2 YSYEKL come from the germline V gene. Trimming took 0 bases from V and 6 from J, leaving 3 bases between them. The CDR3 is 12 amino acids. CDR3 sequence: CASSQDRQPQHF. In DNA, the CDR3 is TGCGCCAGCAGCCAAGATCGTCAGCCCCAGCATTTT.

The chain employs TRBV18 and TRBJ2-1, with D maybe TRBD1 (5 bases). Trimming removed 2 bases at V and 1 base at J, with 6 bases between. Germline CDR1 reads KGHSH; CDR2 reads LQKENI. The CDR3 length is 14 residues. The CDR3 here is CASSPKGSYNEQFF. The CDR3 DNA sequence: TGTGCCAGCTCACCAAAGGGGTCCTACAATGAGCAGTTCTTC.

This clone was recorded once. This sequence joins TRBV6-5 and TRBJ2-1, with 10 bases identical to TRBD1. The germline V gene has CDR1 MNHEY and CDR2 SVGAGI. This CDR3 contains 15 residues. J lost 2 bases, V lost 4 bases, and 2 bases had no gene match. The DNA for the CDR3 is TGTGCCAGCAGTTCCGACAGGGGGCCCTACAATGAGCAGTTCTTC. Its protein is CASSSDRGPYNEQFF.

There are a few counts of this clone. The same CDR3 also results from other DNA sequences found in this sample. The chain combines TRBV27 with TRBJ2-7; D may correspond to TRBD1 or TRBD2 (5 bases each). The CDR3 sequence is 11 residues long. Per the germline V gene, CDR1 is MNHEY and CDR2 is SMNVEV (reference sequence). Trimming took off 5 bases at V and 5 bases at J, with 7 bases between the two ends. The CDR3 nucleotides are TGTGCCAGCAGTCTGGGGGACGAGCAGTACTTC. It encodes CASSLGDEQYF.

The chain couples TRBV5-4 to TRBJ2-7; 8 nucleotides match TRBD2. The CDR3 has 14 amino acids. With 0 bases clipped from V and 5 bases from J, the junction kept 4 bases outside the gene matches. Germline V gives CDR1 SGHNT, CDR2 YYREEE (reference sequence). In nucleotides, the CDR3 is TGTGCCAGCAGCTTGGGCGGGAGGAGCCACGAGCAGTACTTC. This translates into CASSLGGRSHEQYF.